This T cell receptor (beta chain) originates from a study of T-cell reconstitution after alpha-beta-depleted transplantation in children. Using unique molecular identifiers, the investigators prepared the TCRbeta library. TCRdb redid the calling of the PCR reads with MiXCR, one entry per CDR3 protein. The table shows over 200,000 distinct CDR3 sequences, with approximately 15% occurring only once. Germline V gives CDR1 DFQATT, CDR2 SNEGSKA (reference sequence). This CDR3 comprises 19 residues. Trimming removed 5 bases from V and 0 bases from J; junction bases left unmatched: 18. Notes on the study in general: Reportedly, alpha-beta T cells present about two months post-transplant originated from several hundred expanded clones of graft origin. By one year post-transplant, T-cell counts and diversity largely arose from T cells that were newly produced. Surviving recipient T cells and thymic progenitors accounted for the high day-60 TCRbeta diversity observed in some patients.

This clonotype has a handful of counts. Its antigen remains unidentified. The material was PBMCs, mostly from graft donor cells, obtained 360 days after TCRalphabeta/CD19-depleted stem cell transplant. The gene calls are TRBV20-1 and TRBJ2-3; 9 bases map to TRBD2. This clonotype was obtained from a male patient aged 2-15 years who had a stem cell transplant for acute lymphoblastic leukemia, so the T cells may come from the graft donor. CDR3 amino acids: CSAEVEFRLTSGSTDTQYF. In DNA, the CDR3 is TGCAGTGCTGAAGTCGAATTCAGGCTAACTAGCGGGAGCACAGATACGCAGTATTTT.